These T cell receptor beta chains were read from a single sample in a study of blood T cell repertoires in COVID-19. Sequencing used immunoSEQ multiplex PCR; TCRdb keeps in-frame clones, though not all of them. The profile shows approximately 270,000 clones, around 86% of them singletons. The sequenced sample consisted of PBMCs or T cells enriched from blood (not recorded which). Receptors were obtained from a man aged 35 to 55 who had recovered from COVID-19. The CDR3 runs from the conserved cysteine through the conserved F or W.

V: TRBV6-4
CDR3: CASSGTSATSYNEQFF

V: TRBV7-9
CDR3: CASSLDSGRAFFYNEQFF

V: TRBV21-1
CDR3: CASIIQGIQPQHF

V: TRBV9
CDR3: CASSVGLAGGPYNEQFF

V: TRBV7-6
CDR3: CASSPGLAGGLLHEQYF

V: TRBV27
CDR3: CANELTDRSPETQYF

V: TRBV6-2/TRBV6-3
CDR3: CASSSWTGGNNQPQHF

V: TRBV19
CDR3: CASTRTRYDEQFF

V: TRBV29-1
CDR3: CSGALGNTIYF

V: TRBV19
CDR3: CASSEVVRDTQYF

V: TRBV10-3
CDR3: CAISVTSGGHTPLDEQFF

V: TRBV30
CDR3: CAWSPGQGSSSYNSPLHF

V: TRBV18
CDR3: CASSPVAGDSSYEQYF

V: TRBV5-1
CDR3: CASSTSSTDYGYTF

V: TRBV28
CDR3: CASSLWSRVRSYEQYF

V: TRBV18
CDR3: CASSATGASYEQYF

V: TRBV3-1/TRBV3-2
CDR3: CASSRGRGVDEQYF

V: TRBV6-2/TRBV6-3
CDR3: CASSYLSRSTYGYTF

V: TRBV7-9
CDR3: CASSSTFSGTPRDYGYTF

V: TRBV5-8
CDR3: CASSLGGRSTDTQYF

V: TRBV7-9
CDR3: CASSSQAYSQSSGNTIYF

V: TRBV20-1
CDR3: CSASGGESQPQHF

V: TRBV6-5
CDR3: CASSYSRTGNQPQHF

V: TRBV18
CDR3: CASSPQGDTDTQYF

V: TRBV5-4
CDR3: CASSWLGGNYGYTF

V: TRBV20-1
CDR3: CSASRAETRWGEQFF

V: TRBV27
CDR3: CASSGGRDIYNEQFF

V: TRBV6-4
CDR3: CASSRSGESEQFF

V: TRBV19
CDR3: CASSQGQAAEQYF

V: TRBV18
CDR3: CASSPNRDNPEAFF

V: TRBV4-1
CDR3: CASSQGKTGNTDTQYF

V: TRBV2
CDR3: CASSNREGPYNEQFF

V: TRBV2
CDR3: CASRASGAQSPLHF

V: TRBV2
CDR3: CASTGLASRTDTQYF

V: TRBV10-3
CDR3: CAISSGVNTEAFF

V: TRBV2
CDR3: CASRQSSYNSPLHF

V: TRBV4-3
CDR3: CASSQDSGTPTDTQYF

V: TRBV7-2
CDR3: CASSLDTQAGYTF

V: TRBV7-6
CDR3: CASSLASSGINIQYF

V: TRBV4-1
CDR3: CASSYRGGQPQHF

V: TRBV5-4
CDR3: CASSSGQGSSGELFF

V: TRBV9
CDR3: CASSGDPNTEAFF